This T cell receptor (beta chain) comes out of a study of blood T cell repertoires in COVID-19. Clones were read by immunoSEQ multiplex PCR, and TCRdb kept only the in-frame ones, dropping some. The profile shows 130,000 to 150,000 clones, 80% of them singletons. This CDR3 region has 14 residues. Germline V lookup: CDR1 SGHRS, CDR2 YFSETQ. Trimming removed 4 bases from V and 0 bases from J, with 8 bases in between. The chain employs TRBV5-1 and TRBJ1-3; D may be TRBD1 (5 bases). The sequencing sample was made of peripheral blood. This sequence was found in a man aged 60 to 69 with active or convalescent COVID-19. DNA for the CDR3: TGCGCCAGCAGCCAGGGATACTCTGGAAACACCATATATTTT. Protein: CASSQGYSGNTIYF.